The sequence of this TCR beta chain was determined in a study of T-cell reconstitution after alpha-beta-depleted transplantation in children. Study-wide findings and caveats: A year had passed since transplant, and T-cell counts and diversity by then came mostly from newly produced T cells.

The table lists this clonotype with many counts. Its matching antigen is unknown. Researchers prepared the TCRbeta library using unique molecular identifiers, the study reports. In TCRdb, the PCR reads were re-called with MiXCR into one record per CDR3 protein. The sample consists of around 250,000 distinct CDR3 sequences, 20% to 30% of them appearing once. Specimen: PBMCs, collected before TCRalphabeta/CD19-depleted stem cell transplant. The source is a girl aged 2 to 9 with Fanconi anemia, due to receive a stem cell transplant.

Here the CDR3 reads CAITRTAFYEQYF. CDR3 DNA: TGTGCCATCACCCGGACAGCTTTCTACGAGCAGTACTTC. The chain is built from TRBV10-3 and TRBJ2-7; D may be TRBD1 (6 bases). The CDR3 consists of 13 residues. Germline V gene data show CDR1 as ENHRY and CDR2 as SYGVKD. V was cut by 7 bases and J by 3 bases, with 13 bases left in between.